The present T cell receptor (beta chain) was sequenced within a study of Ad26.COV2.S vaccination and SARS-CoV-2 variants (dated by TCRdb to about 2021). As for the study more broadly: Donors in the vaccine arm were drawn from COV1001, a multicentre, randomized, double-blind, placebo-controlled phase I-IIa trial testing Ad26.COV2.S in healthy adults. A total of some 30 samples were included in the TCR-sequenced set, comprising roughly 19 Ad26.COV2.S vaccine recipients, 5 placebo recipients and 8 SARS-CoV-2 convalescent individuals. Ad26.COV2.S was given intramuscularly at 5x10^10 or 1x10^11 viral particles, as a single shot or as two shots 56 days apart. Throughout the experiments and outcome assessment, investigators stayed blinded to trial group allocation. TCRbeta repertoire sequencing was used to assess the specificity and breadth of SARS-CoV-2-reactive T cell receptors after Ad26.COV2.S vaccination. Participants in the trial were split at random into five groups of five each, receiving low-dose or high-dose Ad26.COV2.S once or twice, or else placebo on both occasions. Study-wide conclusions, independent of this receptor: Vaccine and placebo recipients had similar non-spike TCR breadth, a finding consistent with the vaccine containing only spike. It was noted by the authors that total T cell responses may have been underestimated by the TCR breadth and depth analyses. Substantial breadth of spike-specific CD8+ and CD4+ T cell responses was reported after vaccination. Comparing responses between vaccine doses or regimens was not something the study was powered to do. Compared with placebo recipients, Ad26.COV2.S recipients showed higher spike-specific TCR breadth (P = 0.0014).

This sample's treatment or condition label indicates: roughly 20 received Ad26.COV2.S at low or high dose, single or two shots; about 5 received placebo; per-sample allocation not given. Repertoires of vaccine and placebo recipients were sequenced from samples collected on day 63 after the first injection. Cohort 1b enrolled 25 adults aged 18-55 years at a single site in Boston, USA, between 29 July and 7 August 2020. As a vaccine, Ad26.COV2.S was a replication-incompetent adenovirus type 26 vector that expressed a prefusion-stabilized SARS-CoV-2 spike protein derived from the original Wuhan strain. The V and J ends are trimmed by 6 bases and 7 bases, leaving 13 bases between them. The CDR3 runs 12 amino acids, cysteine and phenylalanine included. The DNA shown is the 36-base CDR3, in frame from base 1. CDR1 and CDR2 (LNHDA, SQIVND) derive from the germline V gene (reference sequence). A word on this clone: There is no known antigen for this receptor. No base quality values were provided; no much bigger clone lies one nucleotide off.

TCRbeta CDR3 regions were sequenced with the immunoSEQ Assay. After extraction, genomic DNA underwent amplification by bias-controlled multiplex PCR, followed by high-throughput sequencing. The study's processing was this. Collapsing and filtering of sequences were performed to quantify the absolute abundance of each unique TCRbeta CDR3 region. Usable DNA was measured by amplifying reference genes present in all nucleated cells, and TCRbeta template counts were normalized to that usable DNA to estimate T cell fraction. Repertoire TCRs were annotated as SARS-CoV-2-specific when V gene, CDR3 amino acid sequence and J gene were exactly matched to a known reactive TCR set. The reference SARS-CoV-2 TCR set was obtained from MIRA and was filtered for enrichment in COVID-19-positive ImmuneCODE repertoires, whereby public or cross-reactive TCRs were removed. Using the MIRA antigens, annotated TCRs were further analysed by specific ORF or by position within an ORF. Breadth was defined as annotated unique rearrangements over total unique productive rearrangements; depth was the summed frequency of those rearrangements. Two-sided Wilcoxon rank-sum tests were applied when comparing TCR breadth between groups. Drawn from immuneACCESS, this table holds only the in-frame rearrangements with V and J called that TCRdb kept. Clones are partly lost; checked studies trace under half to an unresolved V gene and leave the rest unexplained. V and J calls plus clone size are reproduced from that table; the DNA served to infer D and trimming. The sample table records roughly 300,000 clones; around 90% of these occur just once. 6.4% of the sample belongs to the ten largest clones.

Sequencing used peripheral blood, obtained in a trial of Ad26.COV2.S vaccine versus placebo. The clonotype originates from a person between 18 and 60 years old who received the Ad26.COV2.S COVID-19 vaccine or a placebo. This chain joins TRBV19 to TRBJ2-7, with TRBD1 tentatively as D gene (6 bases match). The bases are TGTGCCAGTAGCCTCCGGACAGAAGAGCAGTACTTC. The translation is CASSLRTEEQYF.